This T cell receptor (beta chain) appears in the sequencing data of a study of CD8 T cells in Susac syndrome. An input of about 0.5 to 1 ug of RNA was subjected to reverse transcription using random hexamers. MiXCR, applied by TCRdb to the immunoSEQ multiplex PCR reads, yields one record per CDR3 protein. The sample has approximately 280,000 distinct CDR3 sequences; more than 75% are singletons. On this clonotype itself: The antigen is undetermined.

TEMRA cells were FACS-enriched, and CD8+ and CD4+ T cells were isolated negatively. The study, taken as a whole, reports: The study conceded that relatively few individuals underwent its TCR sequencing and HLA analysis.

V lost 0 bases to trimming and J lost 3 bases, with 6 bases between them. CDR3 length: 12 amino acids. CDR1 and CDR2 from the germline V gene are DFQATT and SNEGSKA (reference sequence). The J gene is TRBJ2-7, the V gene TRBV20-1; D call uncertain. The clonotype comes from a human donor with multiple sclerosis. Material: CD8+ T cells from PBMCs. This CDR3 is CSARDWDYEQYF. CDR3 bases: TGCAGTGCTAGAGATTGGGACTACGAGCAGTACTTC.